These 3 T cell receptor beta chains came from one sample sequenced in a study of T cell repertoires in cytomegalovirus infection. TCRdb re-called the reads with MiXCR, one entry per CDR3 protein. Among 150,000 to 200,000 distinct CDR3 sequences, approximately 30% were seen once, and the ten largest hold approximately 30%. What was sequenced was PBMCs. The receptors come from a human donor in good health (CMV status not recorded). Some clones in this sample may be carry-over from other donors' samples.

V is TRBV5-1 and J is TRBJ1-1, with no clear D. The ends were cut back, 0 bases at V and 5 bases at J, with 14 bases in the middle. The CDR3 covers 15 residues. Germline V lookup: CDR1 SGHRS, CDR2 YFSETQ. The CDR3 coding sequence is TGCGCCAGCAGCTTGGAGGTGTCTTTGAGGACTGAAGCTTTCTTT. This gives the protein CASSLEVSLRTEAFF. Filled out from reference TRBV5-1 and TRBJ1-1, the complete variable domain reads KAGVTQTPRYLIKTRGQQVTLSCSPISGHRSVSWYQQTPGQGLQFLFEYFSETQRNKGNFPGRFSGRQFSNSRSEMNVSTLELGDSALYLCASSLEVSLRTEAFFGQGTRLTVV.

This clonotype turned up a few times. V is TRBV6-2 or TRBV6-3 and J is TRBJ1-6; 9 bases are a match to TRBD1. The J segment lost 9 bases and the V segment lost 5 bases, leaving 8 bases of the junction unmatched. This CDR3 contains 15 residues. CDR1 and CDR2 (germline): MNHEY, SVGEGT. The CDR3 DNA is TGTGCCAGCAGTACCGGGACAGGGAGCTCTTCACCCCTCCACTTT. It translates to CASSTGTGSSSPLHF.

This clonotype was observed a few times. This chain uses TRBV15 with TRBJ1-4; D ambiguous. Trimming removed 0 bases from V and 5 bases from J, with 7 bases in between. The CDR3 is 14 residues long. CDR1 and CDR2 from the germline V gene are LNHNV and YYDKDF (reference sequence). Written as DNA, the CDR3 is TGTGCCACCAGCAGAGATCTAGGGAATGAAAAACTGTTTTTT. Its translation: CATSRDLGNEKLFF. The full variable domain, in which reference TRBV15 and TRBJ1-4 provide the parts outside the CDR3, is DAMVIQNPRYQVTQFGKPVTLSCSQTLNHNVMYWYQQKSSQAPKLLFHYYDKDFNNEADTPDNFQSRRPNTSFCFLDIRSPGLGDTAMYLCATSRDLGNEKLFFGSGTQLSVL.